This T cell receptor (beta chain) was profiled in a study of T cells in Graves' hyperthyroidism and ophthalmopathy. From RNA transcripts, TCR beta CDR3 regions were amplified. RT-PCR in the first round (using the HTBI primer set) targeted the TCR CDR3. TCRdb recomputed calls from the multiplex PCR reads with MiXCR, one row per CDR3 protein. The sample yields hundreds of thousands of distinct CDR3 sequences, approximately 16% seen once. This clonotype was counted a few times. The CDR3 sequence is 14 residues long. The germline V gene has CDR1 SGHAT and CDR2 FQNNGV. With 0 bases removed from V and 2 bases from J, the gap between germline ends came to 8 bases. The diagnostic basis comprised clinical symptoms, serum thyroxine and TRAb, thyroid ultrasound and orbital computed tomography.

The chain employs TRBV11-2 and TRBJ2-7, with no clear D. The sequence was collected from a woman between 40 and 55 years old with Graves' ophthalmopathy. The sample comprised blood. The DNA of the CDR3 is TGTGCCAGCAGCTTAGAACTATTAGCCTACGAGCAGTACTTC. It yields the protein CASSLELLAYEQYF.